A selection of T cell receptor beta chains follows, all from one sample in a study of cytomegalovirus exposure and HLA in healthy donors. Sequencing was performed with immunoSEQ multiplex PCR; in TCRdb, only in-frame clones are kept and a portion is missing. Found here are 71,000 or so clones, roughly 94% of them singletons; the top ten hold 2.1%. Sample: PBMCs. These receptor sequences come from a woman aged 18-29 years in good health and CMV-seronegative. CDR3s include the opening cysteine and the closing phenylalanine or tryptophan. Fields, in order: V gene, J gene, D gene, clone size, CDR3 DNA, CDR3 protein. D genes are given only for firm matches. Size is stated for part of the rows, as once, few or many counts, or as a class when the clone is expanded.

>TRBV11-2|TRBJ2-7|.|.
TGTGCCAGCAGCCGTTCCTACGAGCAGTACTTC
CASSRSYEQYF
>TRBV10-3|TRBJ2-5|TRBD1|once
TGTGCCATCAGACCCGGACAGGGGGACGCGGAGACCCAGTACTTC
CAIRPGQGDAETQYF
>TRBV5-1|TRBJ2-3|TRBD2|.
TGCGCCAGCAGCTCGGGACTAGCGGGAGCTGGCACAGATACGCAGTATTTT
CASSSGLAGAGTDTQYF
>TRBV28|TRBJ2-7|TRBD1|.
TGTGCCAGCAGTCTGTTCCGCCCTGGACAGGCCGCCCCCTACGAGCAGTACTTC
CASSLFRPGQAAPYEQYF
>TRBV4-1|TRBJ2-3|TRBD2|.
TGCGCCAGCAGCCAAGACCCTACGACTAGCGGGAGCACAGATACGCAGTATTTT
CASSQDPTTSGSTDTQYF
>TRBV10-1|TRBJ2-3|.|.
TGCGCCAGCAGTGTCAACACGCCGGATACGCAGTATTTT
CASSVNTPDTQYF
>TRBV27|TRBJ2-3|TRBD2|.
TGTGCCAGCAGTGAGGGACTAGCGGTCTGGGGTACGCAGTATTTT
CASSEGLAVWGTQYF
>TRBV19|TRBJ2-7|.|few
TGTGCCAGTAGTATCTCAACTCCGGGAGTACAAACCTACGAGCAGTACTTC
CASSISTPGVQTYEQYF
>TRBV2|TRBJ1-4|.|.
TGTGCCAGCACCATCGGCGCAGGTGAAAAACTGTTTTTT
CASTIGAGEKLFF
>TRBV11-2|TRBJ2-1|TRBD2|.
TGTGCCAGCACGCCTTTAGCGGGGTATGAGCAGTTCTTC
CASTPLAGYEQFF
>TRBV9|TRBJ1-2|.|.
TGTGCCAGCAGCGTAGTCGACGAGGGACACGATCCCGCCTATGGCTACACCTTC
CASSVVDEGHDPAYGYTF
>TRBV30|TRBJ2-7|.|once
TGTGCCGCGGGCGGGTCCTACGAGCAGTACTTC
CAAGGSYEQYF
>TRBV7-6|TRBJ2-1|.|.
TGTGCCAGCAGCTTAGTGGGTTTGAGGGAGCAGTTCTTC
CASSLVGLREQFF
>TRBV2|TRBJ1-1|TRBD1|.
TGTGCCAGCAGACCGGGACAGGGGGCGCCGGATTTCATCCCTGAAGCTTTCTTT
CASRPGQGAPDFIPEAFF
>TRBV29-1|TRBJ1-2|.|.
TGCAGCGTTGAAGATCGCCCCCGGGGAGCTAACTATGGCTACACCTTC
CSVEDRPRGANYGYTF
>TRBV6-1|TRBJ1-1|.|.
TGTGCCAGCCGCAGGGGCGCTGAAGCTTTCTTT
CASRRGAEAFF
>TRBV5-1|TRBJ2-3|TRBD2|.
TGCGCCAGCAGCTTCGGCGGGAGTAGGATCTCAGATACGCAGTATTTT
CASSFGGSRISDTQYF
>TRBV21-1|TRBJ2-4|.|.
TGTGCCAGCAGCACCACGGACAGGGAAATATCCAAAAACATTCAGTACTTC
CASSTTDREISKNIQYF
>TRBV6-1|TRBJ2-5|.|.
TGTGCCAGCATGTTACGCGGAGAGGTGGACCAGTACTTC
CASMLRGEVDQYF
>TRBV11-2|TRBJ2-7|.|.
TGTGCCAGCAGCTTAGATCCGGGAGACAACGAGCAGTACTTC
CASSLDPGDNEQYF
>TRBV27|TRBJ2-7|.|.
TGTGCCAGCAGTCCCGAGACTGCTCTCTACGAGCAGTACTTC
CASSPETALYEQYF
>TRBV18|TRBJ1-1|TRBD1|.
TGTGCCAGCTCAAGACAGGGAGGCAACTCTGAAGCTTTCTTT
CASSRQGGNSEAFF
>TRBV10-3|TRBJ2-3|TRBD1|.
TGTGCCATCAGGGAGGACAGGAGCACAGATACGCAGTATTTT
CAIREDRSTDTQYF